The next 25 T cell receptor beta chains were all read from a single sample in a study of beta chain features in type 1 diabetes. The authors reverse transcribed all of the isolated RNA, so sequencing captured expressed TCRB transcripts. Here immunoSEQ multiplex PCR was the method, and the copy in TCRdb shows in-frame clones only, minus some. Of about 350,000 clones in the sample, around 19% are singletons; the top ten hold roughly 0.045%. The specimen sequenced was naive CD4+ T cells from blood. The receptors come from a woman aged 18-29 years in good health.

In this sample, this clone turned up a few times. The chain joins TRBV2 to TRBJ2-3; D is perhaps TRBD2 (7 bases). The CDR3 covers 15 residues. V was shortened by 1 base and J by 3 bases, with 11 bases between the two germline ends. Germline CDR1 and CDR2: SNHLY and FYNNEI. CDR3 sequence (DNA): TGTGCCAGCAGTGAAGAGGGAGGGGGAACAGATACGCAGTATTTT. Translating gives CASSEEGGGTDTQYF.

This clone appeared a few times. The genes are TRBV25-1 and TRBJ2-7; weak D call: TRBD1 (5 bases). Germline CDR1 and CDR2: MGHDK and SYGVNS. The CDR3 consists of 14 residues. V dropped 1 base and J dropped 6 bases, with 13 bases sitting between them. This CDR3 reads CASSESNRLSEQYF. The CDR3 nucleotides read TGTGCCAGCAGTGAATCCAACAGGTTAAGCGAGCAGTACTTC.

The V and J genes are TRBV6-1 and TRBJ2-5, with D possibly matching TRBD1 (5 bases). The CDR3 is 13 residues long. The V gene lost 4 bases and the J gene lost 5 bases, with 11 bases spanning the gap. Germline lookup yields CDR1 MNHNS and CDR2 SASEGT. This CDR3 is CASSAGYRETQYF. Here the CDR3 DNA reads TGTGCCAGCAGTGCAGGGTACCGTGAGACCCAGTACTTC.

The chain carries TRBV4-1 and TRBJ2-2; TRBD2 matches 10 bases. The CDR3 is 18 amino acids. Germline V gene lookup returns CDR1 MGHRA and CDR2 YSYEKL. The trim removed 4 bases at V and 7 bases at J, leaving 15 bases unmatched. Here the CDR3 reads CASSLPYSGRATNGELFF. The CDR3 DNA is TGCGCCAGCAGCCTACCTTACAGCGGGAGGGCTACTAACGGGGAGCTGTTTTTT.

The V call is TRBV5-1, the J call TRBJ1-1; D is perhaps TRBD1 (5 bases). CDR1 is SGHRS and CDR2 is YFSETQ in the germline V gene. CDR3 length equals 14 residues. Trimming removed 3 bases from V and 4 bases from J, with 13 bases in between. The CDR3 DNA follows: TGCGCCAGCAGCTCCCCCGGGGGGGGCACTGAAGCTTTCTTT. As protein: CASSSPGGGTEAFF.

The V gene is TRBV11-3, the J gene TRBJ2-5, with D possibly TRBD2 on 5 matching bases. This CDR3 region has 14 residues. The V end lost 5 bases, the J end lost 1 base, and 11 bases lay between the germline ends. From germline, CDR1 is SGHNT and CDR2 YENEEA. CDR3 sequence: CASSAARGQETQYF. CDR3 nucleotides: TGTGCCAGCAGCGCCGCCCGGGGCCAAGAGACCCAGTACTTC.

A few counts support this clone. The chain employs TRBV7-2 and TRBJ2-1; D might be TRBD1 (6 bases). The CDR3 is 15 residues long. Per the germline V gene, CDR1 is SGHTA and CDR2 is FQGNSA. V lost 1 base and J 4 bases, leaving 11 bases between the germline ends. The chain's CDR3 is CASSLDRAGYNEQFF. CDR3 nucleotide sequence: TGTGCCAGCAGCTTAGACAGGGCAGGTTACAATGAGCAGTTCTTC.

The V call is TRBV4-1, the J call TRBJ2-5, with 8 positions matching TRBD1. The CDR3 contains 15 residues. Trimming took 1 base from V and 4 from J; bases not matched to a gene: 5. Germline V gene sequence: CDR1 MGHRA, CDR2 YSYEKL. CDR3 nucleotides: TGCGCCAGCAGCCAAGTTGGGACAGGAGGAGAGACCCAGTACTTC. It encodes CASSQVGTGGETQYF.

This clone was found a few times. This rearrangement joins TRBV7-3 to TRBJ1-5; tentative D call: TRBD1 (5 bases). Trimming took 8 bases from V and 5 from J, leaving 13 bases between them. The germline CDR1 and CDR2 sequences are SGHTA and FQGTGA. The length of the CDR3 is 13 residues. CDR3 sequence: CASGQGPDQPQHF. CDR3 nucleotides: TGTGCCAGCGGTCAGGGTCCGGATCAGCCCCAGCATTTT. Together with reference TRBV7-3 and TRBJ1-5, the CDR3 gives the full variable domain: GAGVSQTPSNKVTEKGKYVELRCDPISGHTALYWYRQSLGQGPEFLIYFQGTGAADDSGLPNDRFFAVRPEGSVSTLKIQRTERGDSAVYLCASGQGPDQPQHFGDGTRLSIL.

This clone was seen a few times. Here the CDR3 reads CAISEGGSRAEAFF. The CDR3 bases are TGTGCCATCAGTGAAGGAGGGAGTAGGGCTGAAGCTTTCTTT. This chain uses TRBV10-3 with TRBJ1-1; D ambiguous. Between the trimmed V and J ends, which lost 3 bases and 6 bases, there was a span of 14 bases. Germline CDR1 and CDR2: ENHRY and SYGVKD. The CDR3 is 14 residues long.

V and J are TRBV19 and TRBJ1-2; D is unclear. This CDR3 contains 14 residues. Germline V gene sequence: CDR1 LNHDA, CDR2 SQIVND (reference sequence). V lost 3 bases, J lost 7 bases, and 15 bases lay in between. The DNA of the CDR3 is TGTGCCAGTAGTATGACCCAGGAGGAGTTTGGCTACACCTTC. It encodes CASSMTQEEFGYTF.

This clone has only a few counts. The J gene is TRBJ2-5, the V gene TRBV7-2, with 7 bases that match TRBD2. This CDR3 spans 15 amino acids. V shed 5 bases and J 4 bases; nucleotides not matched to a gene: 10. Per germline, CDR1 SGHTA and CDR2 FQGNSA. CDR3 DNA: TGTGCCAGCAGCCCTCGCCGGTCGGGGGGAGAGACCCAGTACTTC. It encodes CASSPRRSGGETQYF.

This sequence joins TRBV11-3 and TRBJ2-3, with D perhaps TRBD2 (6 bases). Trimming took off 7 bases at V and 3 bases at J, with 11 bases between the two ends. The CDR3 totals 13 residues. Per germline, CDR1 SGHNT and CDR2 YENEEA. For the CDR3, the DNA is TGTGCCAGCACCAGCCGGGGGACAGATACGCAGTATTTT. This encodes CASTSRGTDTQYF.

The sample holds a few counts of this clone. The chain links TRBV5-5 to TRBJ2-3, with D uncertain. CDR1 and CDR2 (germline): SGHKS, YYEKEE (reference sequence). This CDR3 has 12 amino acids. The ends were cut back, 2 bases at V and 4 bases at J, with 5 bases in the middle. CDR3 region: CASSFGSDTQYF. As DNA, the CDR3 is TGTGCCAGCAGCTTCGGGTCAGATACGCAGTATTTT.

The V call is TRBV11-2, the J call TRBJ2-1; no definite D call. There are 14 residues in the CDR3. V lost 3 bases to trimming and J lost 2 bases, with 8 bases between them. CDR1 SGHAT and CDR2 FQNNGV come from the germline V gene. This CDR3 reads CASSLTQTYNEQFF. In DNA form, the CDR3 reads TGTGCCAGCAGCTTGACACAGACCTACAATGAGCAGTTCTTC.

The chain links TRBV7-9 to TRBJ2-7, with 9 bases matching TRBD1. CDR1 is SEHNR and CDR2 is FQNEAQ in the germline V gene (reference sequence). Losses at the gene ends were 4 bases for V and 5 bases for J; bases not matched to a gene: 12. CDR3 length: 16 amino acids. The CDR3 loop reads CASSYRQGENFHEQYF. CDR3 nucleotides: TGTGCCAGCAGCTACCGACAGGGGGAGAATTTCCACGAGCAGTACTTC.

The J gene is TRBJ2-3, the V gene TRBV5-6; 8 nucleotides match TRBD2. The V gene's germline CDR1 is SGHDT and CDR2 YYEEEE. The ends lost 4 bases at V and 1 base at J; junction bases unmatched: 2. This CDR3 has 14 amino acids. The DNA for the CDR3 is TGTGCCAGCAGCGATAGCGGGGGCACAGATACGCAGTATTTT. It codes for CASSDSGGTDTQYF.

This clone was seen a handful of times. V gene TRBV4-2 combines with J gene TRBJ2-4, with D perhaps matching TRBD2 (5 bases). Germline lookup yields CDR1 LGHNA and CDR2 YNFKEQ. V was clipped by 0 bases and J by 2 bases, with 8 bases between them. The CDR3 contains 15 residues. This CDR3 reads CASSQDAGPKNIQYF. The CDR3 DNA reads as TGTGCCAGCAGCCAAGACGCGGGCCCCAAAAACATTCAGTACTTC.

Concerning this clone: At the DNA level, this CDR3 is encoded by other sequences in the same sample as well. The rearrangement joins TRBV15 to TRBJ1-2, with TRBD1 matching 7 bases. The CDR3 sequence is 14 residues long. Unmatched junction bases numbered 0, after V lost 0 bases and J lost 2 bases. Germline loops: CDR1 LNHNV, CDR2 YYDKDF (reference sequence). The CDR3 nucleotides are TGTGCCACCAGCAGAGACAGGGGGAACTATGGCTACACCTTC. Protein product: CATSRDRGNYGYTF.

This clone was counted only a few times. V and J are TRBV18 and TRBJ2-4, with D possibly being TRBD2 (6 bases). Between the trimmed V and J ends, which lost 3 bases and 15 bases, there was a span of 24 bases. The CDR3 runs 15 residues. Germline CDR1 and CDR2: KGHSH and LQKENI. In nucleotides, the CDR3 is TGTGCCAGCTCACCCCCAGGAGGGGCGGGACTGGGGATGTACTTC. It codes for CASSPPGGAGLGMYF.

This clone occurred a few times. The rearrangement uses TRBV2 and TRBJ2-3; no reliable D call. Trimming took 4 bases from V and 2 from J, leaving 10 bases between them. The CDR3 loop spans 14 amino acids. The germline CDR1 and CDR2 sequences are SNHLY and FYNNEI. Written as DNA, the CDR3 is TGTGCCAGCAGTGTCTCTGCCTACACAGATACGCAGTATTTT. This translates into CASSVSAYTDTQYF.

This clone was counted only a few times. The chain employs TRBV11-2 and TRBJ2-1; 12 nucleotides match TRBD2. Germline lookup yields CDR1 SGHAT and CDR2 FQNNGV. The CDR3 is 16 residues long. V dropped 6 bases and J dropped 1; count of bases not matched to a gene: 4. CDR3: CASRSLAGGSYNEQFF. The CDR3 DNA reads as TGTGCCAGCAGATCCCTAGCGGGAGGGTCCTACAATGAGCAGTTCTTC.

Only one count was recorded for this clone. This sequence joins TRBV9 and TRBJ2-6; D remains unclear. Germline values: CDR1 SGDLS, CDR2 YYNGEE. V was cut by 3 bases and J by 6 bases, with 10 bases left in between. The length of the CDR3 is 14 residues. As DNA, the CDR3 is TGTGCCAGCAGCGCCCTGGCTGTGGCCAACGTCCTGACTTTC. Encoded protein: CASSALAVANVLTF.

This sequence joins TRBV9 and TRBJ2-5; 8 nucleotides match TRBD2. Germline V gene data show CDR1 as SGDLS and CDR2 as YYNGEE. CDR3 size: 13 residues. Losses at the gene ends were 3 bases for V and 4 bases for J; bases not matched to a gene: 2. As DNA, the CDR3 is TGTGCCAGCAGCGGGGGGACTAGAGAGACCCAGTACTTC. It translates to CASSGGTRETQYF.

The chain is built from TRBV5-4 and TRBJ2-1; no clear D. V lost 4 bases and J 3 bases, leaving 14 bases between the germline ends. The CDR3 is 15 amino acids. Germline V gene data show CDR1 as SGHNT and CDR2 as YYREEE (reference sequence). CDR3 nucleotide sequence: TGTGCCAGCAGCCTTGACTCCCGGATCTACAATGAGCAGTTCTTC. It is translated as CASSLDSRIYNEQFF.